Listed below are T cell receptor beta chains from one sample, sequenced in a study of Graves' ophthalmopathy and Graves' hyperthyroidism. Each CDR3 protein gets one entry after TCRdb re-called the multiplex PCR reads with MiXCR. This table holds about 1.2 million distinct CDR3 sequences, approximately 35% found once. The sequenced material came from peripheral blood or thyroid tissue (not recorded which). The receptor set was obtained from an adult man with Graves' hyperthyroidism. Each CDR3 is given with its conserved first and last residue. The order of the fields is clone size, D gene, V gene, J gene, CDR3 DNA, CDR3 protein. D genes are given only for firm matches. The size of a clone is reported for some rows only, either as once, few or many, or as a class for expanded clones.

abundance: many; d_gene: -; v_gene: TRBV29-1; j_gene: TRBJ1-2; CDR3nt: TGCAGCGTTGAACAAGGGTTTGGCTACACCTTC; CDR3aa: CSVEQGFGYTF
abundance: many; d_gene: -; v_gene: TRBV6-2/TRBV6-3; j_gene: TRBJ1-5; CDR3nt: TGTGCCGGGGGGCGTCAGCCCCAGCATTTT; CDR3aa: CAGGRQPQHF
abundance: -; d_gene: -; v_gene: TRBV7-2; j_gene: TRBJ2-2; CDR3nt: TGTGCCAGCAGCTTAGAGGCAGGATCAATCGGGGAGCTGTTTTTT; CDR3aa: CASSLEAGSIGELFF
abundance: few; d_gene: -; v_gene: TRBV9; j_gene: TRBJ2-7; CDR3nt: TGTGCCAGCAGCGTAGGGACAGTCTCCTACGAGCAGTACTTC; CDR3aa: CASSVGTVSYEQYF
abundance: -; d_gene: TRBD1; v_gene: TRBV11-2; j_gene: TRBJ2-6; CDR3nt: TGTGCCAGCAGCCCCCGGACAGGGAAGGTGACTGAAGCTTTC; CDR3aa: CASSPRTGKVTEAF
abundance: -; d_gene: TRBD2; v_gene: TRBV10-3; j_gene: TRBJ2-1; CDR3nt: TGTGCCATCAGTGAAGGGCTAGCGGGGGGTTACAATGAGCAGTTCTTC; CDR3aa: CAISEGLAGGYNEQFF
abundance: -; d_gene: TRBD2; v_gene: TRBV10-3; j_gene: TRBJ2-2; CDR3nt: TGTGCCACCGCGAGACTAGCCTTGAACACCGGGGAGCTGTTTTTT; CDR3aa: CATARLALNTGELFF
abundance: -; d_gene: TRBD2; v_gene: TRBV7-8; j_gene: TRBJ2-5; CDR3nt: TGTGCCAGCAGGATAGCCATGGGACTAGCGGGAGAGACCCAGTACTTC; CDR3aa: CASRIAMGLAGETQYF
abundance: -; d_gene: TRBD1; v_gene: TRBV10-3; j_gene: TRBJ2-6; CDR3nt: TGTGCCATCAGGCCGGACAGGGGGTTCTCTGGGGCCAACGTCCTGACTTTC; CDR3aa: CAIRPDRGFSGANVLTF
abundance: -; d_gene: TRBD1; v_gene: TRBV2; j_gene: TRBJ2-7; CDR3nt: TGTGCCAGCAGATTGACAGGGGTCTTCTACGAGCAGTACTTC; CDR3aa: CASRLTGVFYEQYF
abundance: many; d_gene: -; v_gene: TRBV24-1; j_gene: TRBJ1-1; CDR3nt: TGTGCCACCAGTGGGGGACGGGACGCTTTCTTT; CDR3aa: CATSGGRDAFF
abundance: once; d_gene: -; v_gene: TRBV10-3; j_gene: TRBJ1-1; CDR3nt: TGTGCCAGCACCAGACTTTCGGGAGGGCGGGGCACTGAAGCTTTCTTT; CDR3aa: CASTRLSGGRGTEAFF
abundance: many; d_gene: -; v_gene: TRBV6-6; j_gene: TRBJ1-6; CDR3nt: TGTGCCAGCAGTTACGGTGGTGGGTCACCCCTCCACTTT; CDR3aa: CASSYGGGSPLHF
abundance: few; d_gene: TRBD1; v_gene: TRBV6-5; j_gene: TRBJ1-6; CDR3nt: TGTGCCAGCAGCCGGGACAGCGGTTGGAATTCACCCCTCCACTTT; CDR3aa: CASSRDSGWNSPLHF
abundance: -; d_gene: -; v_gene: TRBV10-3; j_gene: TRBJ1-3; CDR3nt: TGTGCCATCAGAACGGCTGGAAACACCATATATTTT; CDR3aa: CAIRTAGNTIYF
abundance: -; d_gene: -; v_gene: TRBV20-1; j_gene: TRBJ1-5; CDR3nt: TGCAGTGCTCAGCTGGTTGCAGGGCAAGAGACCCAGCATTTT; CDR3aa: CSAQLVAGQETQHF
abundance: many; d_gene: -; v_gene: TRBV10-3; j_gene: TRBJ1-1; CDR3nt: TGTGCCATCAGTGAGAGTTTGGCAGGGCGGATGAACACTGAAGCTTTCTTT; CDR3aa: CAISESLAGRMNTEAFF
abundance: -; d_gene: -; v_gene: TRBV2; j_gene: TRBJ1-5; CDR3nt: TGTGCCAGCAGCGGCAGGATGGGGAGAGGTCAGCCCCAGCATTTT; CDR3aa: CASSGRMGRGQPQHF
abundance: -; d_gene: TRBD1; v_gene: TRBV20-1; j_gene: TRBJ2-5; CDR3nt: TGCAGTGCTATCCGGACAGGGGGAGGAATGGAGACCCAGTACTTC; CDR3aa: CSAIRTGGGMETQYF
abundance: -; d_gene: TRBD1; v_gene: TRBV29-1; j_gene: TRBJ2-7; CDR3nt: TGCAGCTCGACAGGGACCTCCTACGAGCAGTACTTC; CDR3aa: CSSTGTSYEQYF
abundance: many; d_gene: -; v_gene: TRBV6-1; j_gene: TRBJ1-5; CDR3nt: TGTGCCAGCAGTGAACCTTTCAATAGCAATCAGCCCCAGCATTTT; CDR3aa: CASSEPFNSNQPQHF
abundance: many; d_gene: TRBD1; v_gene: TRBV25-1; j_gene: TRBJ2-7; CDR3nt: TGTGCCAGCAGTGTGCCAGGGGGCTTCTACGAGCAGTACTTC; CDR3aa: CASSVPGGFYEQYF
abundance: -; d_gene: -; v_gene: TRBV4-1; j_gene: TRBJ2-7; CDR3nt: TGCGCCAGCAGCCAAGATAGGGGGGGGCCGTTCGAGCAGTACTTC; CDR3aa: CASSQDRGGPFEQYF
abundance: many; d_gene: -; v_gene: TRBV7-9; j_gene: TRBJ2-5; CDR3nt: TGTGCCAGCAGCACTAGTGACAGGTTCGAGACCCAGTACTTC; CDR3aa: CASSTSDRFETQYF
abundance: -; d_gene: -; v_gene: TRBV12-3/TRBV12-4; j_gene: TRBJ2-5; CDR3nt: TGTGCCAGCAGTTTAGCTGTCGGGGGAAGTCAAGAGACCCAGTACTTC; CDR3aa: CASSLAVGGSQETQYF
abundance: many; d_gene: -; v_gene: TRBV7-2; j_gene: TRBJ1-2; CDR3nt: TGTGCCAGCAGCCGACCGGGACGGAGGAACTATGGCTACACCTTC; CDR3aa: CASSRPGRRNYGYTF
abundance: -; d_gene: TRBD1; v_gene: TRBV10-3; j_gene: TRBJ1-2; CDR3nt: TGTGCCATCACCCGGGGACAGAACTATGGCTACACCTTC; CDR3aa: CAITRGQNYGYTF
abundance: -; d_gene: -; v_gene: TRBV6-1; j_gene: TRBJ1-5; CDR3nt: TGTGCCAGCAGAGCGACAGGTGGCAATCAGCCCCAGCATTTT; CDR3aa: CASRATGGNQPQHF
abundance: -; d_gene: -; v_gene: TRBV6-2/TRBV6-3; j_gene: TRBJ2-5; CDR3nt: TGTGCCAGCAGTTACCCGGACAGCTTCCAAGAGACCCAGTACTTC; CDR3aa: CASSYPDSFQETQYF
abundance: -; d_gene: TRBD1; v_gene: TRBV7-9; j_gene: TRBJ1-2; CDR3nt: TGTGCCAGCAGCCCCCTGGTGGAGACAGGGTATTCCTATGGCTACACCTTC; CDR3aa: CASSPLVETGYSYGYTF
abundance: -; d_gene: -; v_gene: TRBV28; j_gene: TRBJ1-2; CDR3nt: TGTGCCAGCAGTTACCTGTACTATGGCTACACCTTC; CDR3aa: CASSYLYYGYTF
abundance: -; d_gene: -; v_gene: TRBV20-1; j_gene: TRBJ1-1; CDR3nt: TGCAGTGCTAGCGGGGGTCTGAGCACTGAAGCTTTCTTT; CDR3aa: CSASGGLSTEAFF
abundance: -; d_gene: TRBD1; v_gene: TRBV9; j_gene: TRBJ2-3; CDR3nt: TGTGCCAGCAGCGCCGGACAGGGAGCAGATACGCAGTATTTT; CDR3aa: CASSAGQGADTQYF
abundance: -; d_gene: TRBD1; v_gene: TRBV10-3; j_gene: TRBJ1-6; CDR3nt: TGTGCCATCGTACAGGGTCAGGACAGGACACCCCTCCACTTT; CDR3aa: CAIVQGQDRTPLHF
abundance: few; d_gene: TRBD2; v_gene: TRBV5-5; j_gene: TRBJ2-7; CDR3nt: TGTGCCAGCAGCGTACTAGCGGGAGGGAGAATCTACGAGCAGTACTTC; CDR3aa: CASSVLAGGRIYEQYF
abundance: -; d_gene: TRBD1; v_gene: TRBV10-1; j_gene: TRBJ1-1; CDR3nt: TGCGCCAGCAGTGAGTCGACCCTAGGGCAGGGGGCGACTGAAGCTTTCTTT; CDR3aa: CASSESTLGQGATEAFF
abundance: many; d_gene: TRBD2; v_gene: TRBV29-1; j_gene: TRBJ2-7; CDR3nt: TGCAGCGTTGAGGGGATCAGCGGGAGGGCCTACGAGCAGTACTTC; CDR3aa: CSVEGISGRAYEQYF
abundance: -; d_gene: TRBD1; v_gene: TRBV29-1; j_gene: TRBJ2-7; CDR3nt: TGCAGTTTAGAGGGACAGGGAAGCTACGAGCAGTACTTC; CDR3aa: CSLEGQGSYEQYF
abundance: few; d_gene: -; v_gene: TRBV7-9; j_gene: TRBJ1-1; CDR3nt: TGTGCCAGCAGCCTTTCCACCCTTTCCAACACTGAAGCTTTCTTT; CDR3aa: CASSLSTLSNTEAFF
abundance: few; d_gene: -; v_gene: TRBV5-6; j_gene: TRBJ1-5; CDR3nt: TGTGCCAGCAGCGTGAGGGGACGTTCGGGCAATCAGCCCCAGCATTTT; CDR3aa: CASSVRGRSGNQPQHF
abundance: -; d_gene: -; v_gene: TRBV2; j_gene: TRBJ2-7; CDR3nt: TGTGCCAGCAGCGTAGAGGGACGTTACGAGCAGTACTTC; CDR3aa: CASSVEGRYEQYF
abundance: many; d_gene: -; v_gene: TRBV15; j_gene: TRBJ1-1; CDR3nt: TGTGCCACCCGGGGAAAGCCGAACACTGAAGCTTTCTTT; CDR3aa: CATRGKPNTEAFF
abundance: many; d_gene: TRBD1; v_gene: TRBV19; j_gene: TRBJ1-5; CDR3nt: TGTGCCAGTAGTGACCCGACAGGGCTTAGCAATCAGCCCCAGCATTTT; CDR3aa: CASSDPTGLSNQPQHF
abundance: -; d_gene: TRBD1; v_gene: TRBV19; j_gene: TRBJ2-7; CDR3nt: TGTGCCAGTAACAGGGGGACGAAGGATTACGAGCAGTACTTC; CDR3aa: CASNRGTKDYEQYF
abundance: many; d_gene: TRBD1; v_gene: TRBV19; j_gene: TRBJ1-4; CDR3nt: TGTGCCACCAGAACGACAGGGGGCTCTGAAAAACTGTTTTTT; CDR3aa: CATRTTGGSEKLFF
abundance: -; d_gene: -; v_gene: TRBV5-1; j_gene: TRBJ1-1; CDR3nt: TGCGCCAGCAGCTCGGGGGCGGGAGAAGCTTTCTTT; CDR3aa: CASSSGAGEAFF
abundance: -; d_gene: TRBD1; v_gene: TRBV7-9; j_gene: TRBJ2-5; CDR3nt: TGTGCCAGCCGATATGGGACAGCCCAAGAGGCCCAGTACTTC; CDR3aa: CASRYGTAQEAQYF
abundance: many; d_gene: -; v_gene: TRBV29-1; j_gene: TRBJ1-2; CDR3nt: TGCAGCGCCGGGACCGGTCCAGGCTACACCTTC; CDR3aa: CSAGTGPGYTF
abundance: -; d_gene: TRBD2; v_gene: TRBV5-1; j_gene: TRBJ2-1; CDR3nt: TGCGCCAGCAGCTTAACAGCGGGAGTTATCGATGAGCAGTTCTTC; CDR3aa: CASSLTAGVIDEQFF
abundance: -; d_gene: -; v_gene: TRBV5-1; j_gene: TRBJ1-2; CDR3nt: TGCGCCAGCAGCTTGTCAGACGTCAACTATGGCTACACCTTC; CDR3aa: CASSLSDVNYGYTF
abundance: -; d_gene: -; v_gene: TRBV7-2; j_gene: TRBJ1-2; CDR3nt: TGTGCCATTCTTAACAGGGAAGACGGCTACACCTTC; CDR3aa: CAILNREDGYTF
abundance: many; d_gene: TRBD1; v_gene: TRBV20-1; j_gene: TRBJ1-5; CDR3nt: TGCAGTGCTAGAAAGGGACAGGGCGGATTCAATCAGCCCCAGCATTTT; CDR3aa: CSARKGQGGFNQPQHF